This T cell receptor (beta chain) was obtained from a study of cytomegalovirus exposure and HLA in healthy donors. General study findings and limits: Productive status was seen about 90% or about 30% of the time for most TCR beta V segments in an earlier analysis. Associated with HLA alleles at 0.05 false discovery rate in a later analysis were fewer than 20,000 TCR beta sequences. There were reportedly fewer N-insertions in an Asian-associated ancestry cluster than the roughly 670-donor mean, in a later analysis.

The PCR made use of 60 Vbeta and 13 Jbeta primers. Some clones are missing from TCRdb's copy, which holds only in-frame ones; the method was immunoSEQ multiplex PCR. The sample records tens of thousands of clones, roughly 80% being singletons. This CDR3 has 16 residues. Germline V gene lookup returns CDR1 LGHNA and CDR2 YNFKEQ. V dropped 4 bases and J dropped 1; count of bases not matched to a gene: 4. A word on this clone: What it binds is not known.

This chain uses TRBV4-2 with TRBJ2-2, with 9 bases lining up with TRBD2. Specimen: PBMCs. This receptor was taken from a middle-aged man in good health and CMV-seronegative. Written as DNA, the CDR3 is TGTGCCAGCAGCCCCGGGACTAGCAGGAACACCGGGGAGCTGTTTTTT. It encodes CASSPGTSRNTGELFF.